This T cell receptor beta chain was observed in a study of metastatic and nonmetastatic thyroid tumors. Germline-derived CDR1 and CDR2 are KGHDR and SFDVKD. The length of the CDR3 is 15 residues. Losses at the gene ends were 7 bases for V and 6 bases for J; bases not matched to a gene: 9. Each patient came to thyroid surgery without any prior treatment (of any kind). This clone was seen at least ten times. In the original workflow: A classifier for distant metastasis in papillary thyroid cancer was constructed using CDR3 differences observed across clinicopathological groups. Through MiXCR, TCRdb re-clonotyped the PCR reads. TCRdb's processing, not the authors', yielded these V and J calls. The sample lists roughly 14,000 clones; 25% to 30% were seen once.

The sequenced material came from tumor tissue. This clonotype was sampled from a male donor with papillary thyroid cancer or a benign thyroid nodule (not recorded which). Some clones in this sample may be carry-over from other donors' samples. This chain links TRBV24-1 with TRBJ2-2, with TRBD1 matching 8 bases. The CDR3 coding sequence is TGTGCCACCAGAGCCACCAGGGGGCAGTCCGGGGAGCTGTTTTTT. This translates into CATRATRGQSGELFF.